This T cell receptor (beta chain) was captured by sequencing in a study of T cells of healthy individuals. This clonotype was seen a handful of times. CDR1 KGHDR and CDR2 SFDVKD come from the germline V gene. Trimming at V came to 3 bases and at J to 2 bases, leaving 6 bases not matched to a gene. The CDR3 is 16 amino acids. TCRdb re-called the 5' RACE reads with MiXCR, one entry per CDR3 protein. The table records around 63,000 distinct CDR3 sequences, about 17% of them present only once. The rearrangement links TRBV24-1 to TRBJ2-5; 9 bases agree with TRBD2. This receptor was obtained from a human donor in good health. The CDR3 sequence is CATSDHSGGAQETQYF. The CDR3 region has the DNA TGTGCCACCAGTGATCATAGCGGGGGAGCACAAGAGACCCAGTACTTC.